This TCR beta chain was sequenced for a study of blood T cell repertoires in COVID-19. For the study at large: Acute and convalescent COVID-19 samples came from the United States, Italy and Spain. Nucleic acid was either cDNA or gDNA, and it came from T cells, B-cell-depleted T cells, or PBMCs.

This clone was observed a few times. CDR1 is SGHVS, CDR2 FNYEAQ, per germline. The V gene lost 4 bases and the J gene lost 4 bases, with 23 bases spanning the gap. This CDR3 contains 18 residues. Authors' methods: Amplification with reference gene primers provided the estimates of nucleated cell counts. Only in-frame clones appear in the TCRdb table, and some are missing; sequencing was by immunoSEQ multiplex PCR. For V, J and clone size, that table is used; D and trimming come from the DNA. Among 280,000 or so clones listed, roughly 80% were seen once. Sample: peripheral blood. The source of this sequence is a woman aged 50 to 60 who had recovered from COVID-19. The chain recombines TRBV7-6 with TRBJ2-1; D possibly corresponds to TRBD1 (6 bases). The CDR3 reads CASSSLTLRTVYYNEQFF. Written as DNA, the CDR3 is TGTGCCAGCAGCTCACTAACGCTCCGGACAGTATATTACAATGAGCAGTTCTTC.